One sample yielded the 26 T cell receptor beta chains listed below, sequenced in a study of blood T cell repertoires in COVID-19. The repertoire was sequenced with immunoSEQ multiplex PCR; TCRdb's copy has only in-frame clones and lacks some. The sample consists of 110,000 or so clones, about 84% of them appearing once. Source material: peripheral blood. The receptors originated from a man between 60 and 75 years old with acute or convalescent COVID-19.

The chain couples TRBV5-1 to TRBJ2-3, with D possibly TRBD2 on 6 matching bases. There are 16 residues in the CDR3. The germline V and J ends were trimmed by 0 bases and 6 bases, with 17 bases remaining between them. Germline values: CDR1 SGHRS, CDR2 YFSETQ. The CDR3 nucleotides are TGCGCCAGCAGCTTGGATTCTAGCGTTGGGGGGGATACGCAGTATTTT. This sequence encodes CASSLDSSVGGDTQYF.

The V call is TRBV9, the J call TRBJ1-2, with D perhaps TRBD1 (5 bases). Per the germline V gene, CDR1 is SGDLS and CDR2 is YYNGEE. The length of the CDR3 is 13 residues. V lost 0 bases and J lost 8, with 11 bases in between. CDR3: CASSVGQGVGYTF. In nucleotides, the CDR3 is TGTGCCAGCAGCGTAGGTCAGGGTGTCGGCTACACCTTC.

V is TRBV7-9 and J is TRBJ2-5; 7 nucleotides agree with TRBD1. The CDR3 covers 15 residues. With 5 bases clipped from V and 5 bases from J, the junction kept 11 bases outside the gene matches. Germline CDR1 and CDR2: SEHNR and FQNEAQ (reference sequence). This chain's CDR3 is CASSLRQGWLETQYF. DNA for the CDR3: TGTGCCAGCAGCCTTCGACAGGGATGGTTGGAGACCCAGTACTTC.

The chain recombines TRBV5-4 with TRBJ1-1; 8 bases align to TRBD1. V gave up 4 bases and J gave up 2 bases; unmatched junction bases: 7. This CDR3 comprises 15 residues. Germline V gene lookup returns CDR1 SGHNT and CDR2 YYREEE (reference sequence). The CDR3 sequence: CASSRDRLGNTEAFF. CDR3 nucleotide sequence: TGTGCCAGCAGCCGGGACAGGTTGGGAAACACTGAAGCTTTCTTT.

The chain couples TRBV30 to TRBJ2-5; D not resolved. Trimming removed 3 bases from V and 4 bases from J, with 6 bases in between. This CDR3 has 11 amino acids. Germline-derived CDR1 and CDR2 are GTSNPN and SVGIG (reference sequence). CDR3 nucleotides: TGTGCCTGGAGCGCCGGAGAGACCCAGTACTTC. It specifies CAWSAGETQYF.

V is TRBV28 and J is TRBJ1-6, with 7 bases aligning to TRBD1. CDR1 and CDR2 from the germline V gene are MDHEN and SYDVKM. V lost 7 bases, J lost 9 bases, and 6 bases stayed unmatched. The CDR3 sequence is 13 residues long. The CDR3 nucleotides read TGTGCCAGCATTGACAGGGTTTTTTCACCCCTCCACTTT. It translates to CASIDRVFSPLHF.

This clone has only a few counts. The chain joins TRBV5-6 to TRBJ1-6; TRBD1 aligns across 10 bases. Germline assignment: CDR1 SGHDT and CDR2 YYEEEE. Trimming cost V 4 bases and J 4 bases; bases outside gene matches: 5. The CDR3 is 16 amino acids. This CDR3 is CASSRTDRGYNSPLHF. The CDR3 bases are TGTGCCAGCAGCCGTACGGACAGGGGGTATAATTCACCCCTCCACTTT.

The J gene is TRBJ2-2, the V gene TRBV7-9, with 10 nucleotides matching TRBD2. This CDR3 region has 16 residues. The junction had 6 bases not matched to a gene; V was cut back by 2 bases and J by 6 bases. Germline loops: CDR1 SEHNR, CDR2 FQNEAQ (reference sequence). CDR3: CASSLLAGGPAGELFF. In DNA, the CDR3 is TGTGCCAGCAGCTTATTAGCGGGAGGTCCCGCCGGGGAGCTGTTTTTT.

The J gene is TRBJ2-1, the V gene TRBV9; TRBD2 aligns across 9 bases. Germline V gene data show CDR1 as SGDLS and CDR2 as YYNGEE. CDR3 length equals 17 residues. The V segment lost 0 bases and the J segment 5 bases; nucleotides outside the gene matches: 9. The CDR3 DNA reads TGTGCCAGCAGCGTAGACCCGCCTAGCGGGATCAACAATGAGCAGTTCTTC. It is translated as CASSVDPPSGINNEQFF.

This clone showed up just once. The rearrangement links TRBV30 to TRBJ2-1; 7 bases align to TRBD2. After removal of 5 bases from V and 8 bases from J, the junction contained 15 bases not matched to a gene. CDR3 length equals 15 residues. Germline V CDR1 and CDR2: GTSNPN, SVGIG (reference sequence). The CDR3 DNA follows: TGTGCCTGGGGGGGATGGCCAGCGGGAAACGATGAGCAGTTCTTC. This gives the protein CAWGGWPAGNDEQFF.

This clone has just one count. This chain links TRBV2 with TRBJ1-5; 8 nucleotides match TRBD1. This CDR3 is 15 amino acids long. Germline loops: CDR1 SNHLY, CDR2 FYNNEI. The V and J ends lost 3 bases and 6 bases, in that order; junction bases with no gene match: 7. In DNA, the CDR3 is TGTGCCAGCAGTGAGAGTCCAGGGGGCACTCAGCCCCAGCATTTT. Translation gives CASSESPGGTQPQHF.

The V gene is TRBV7-2, the J gene TRBJ2-3; 16 bases line up with TRBD2. Germline values: CDR1 SGHTA, CDR2 FQGNSA. Losses at the gene ends were 0 bases for V and 4 bases for J; bases not matched to a gene: 10. CDR3 length: 20 amino acids. The CDR3 nucleotides are TGTGCCAGCAGCTTAGCGCGTACAGGGACTAGCGGGAGGGGATCAGATACGCAGTATTTT. Translated: CASSLARTGTSGRGSDTQYF.

The J gene is TRBJ2-7, the V gene TRBV28; weak D call: TRBD1 (5 bases). The germline CDR1 and CDR2 sequences are MDHEN and SYDVKM. Deletions cut 8 bases from V and 3 bases from J, with 8 bases between. This CDR3 region has 11 residues. CDR3 sequence reads: CASGRGYEQYF. The CDR3 nucleotides are TGTGCCAGCGGTAGGGGCTACGAGCAGTACTTC.

The chain couples TRBV4-2 to TRBJ1-3; D is possibly TRBD1 (6 bases). Trimming cost V 2 bases and J 2 bases, with 10 bases left between them. Germline V gene sequence: CDR1 LGHNA, CDR2 YNFKEQ. The CDR3 extends over 15 amino acids. The CDR3: CASSQLQGPGNTIYF. The CDR3 nucleotides read TGTGCCAGCAGCCAACTACAGGGTCCTGGAAACACCATATATTTT.

The chain combines TRBV5-5 with TRBJ2-7; tentatively, D is TRBD1 (6 bases). Deletions cut 0 bases from V and 3 bases from J, with 16 bases between. The CDR3 runs to 16 residues. From germline, CDR1 is SGHKS and CDR2 YYEKEE (reference sequence). In DNA form, the CDR3 reads TGTGCCAGCAGCTTGGATCCAGGGGTCCTTGTCTACGAGCAGTACTTC. Its protein is CASSLDPGVLVYEQYF.

J is TRBJ1-2 and V is TRBV28; tentatively, D is TRBD1 (6 bases). CDR1 is MDHEN, CDR2 SYDVKM, per germline. The CDR3 contains 15 residues. V lost 2 bases and J lost 4, with 14 bases in between. Written as DNA, the CDR3 is TGTGCCAGCAGTTTAGCAGGGGAAGAGTCCTATGGCTACACCTTC. It translates to CASSLAGEESYGYTF.

The gene calls are TRBV29-1 and TRBJ1-1; D may be TRBD1 (6 bases). V lost 5 bases, J lost 3 bases, and 10 bases lay in between. CDR1 and CDR2 (germline): SQVTM, ANQGSEA. The CDR3 is 12 residues long. CDR3: CSVFSGDTEAFF. DNA of the CDR3: TGCAGCGTTTTTTCAGGGGACACTGAAGCTTTCTTT.

The V call is TRBV30, the J call TRBJ1-4; the D gene is possibly TRBD1 (6 bases). The length of the CDR3 is 12 residues. Deletions cut 7 bases from V and 8 bases from J, with 14 bases between. The V gene's germline CDR1 is GTSNPN and CDR2 SVGIG (reference sequence). The chain's CDR3 is CASQGREEKLFF. The CDR3 DNA follows: TGTGCCTCTCAGGGGAGGGAGGAAAAACTGTTTTTT. Full variable domain (missing parts from reference TRBV30 and TRBJ1-4): SQTIHQWPATLVQPVGSPLSLECTVEGTSNPNLYWYRQAAGRGLQLLFYSVGIGQISSEVPQNLSASRPQDRQFILSSKKLLLSDSGFYLCASQGREEKLFFGSGTQLSVL.

V and J are TRBV24-1 and TRBJ2-1, with 9 bases fitting TRBD2. The CDR3 is made up of 17 amino acids. Germline-derived CDR1 and CDR2 are KGHDR and SFDVKD. V lost 3 bases, J lost 0 bases, and 5 bases stayed unmatched. The CDR3 loop reads CATSDRQTSGSYNEQFF. CDR3 bases: TGTGCCACCAGTGATAGACAGACTAGCGGCTCCTACAATGAGCAGTTCTTC.

This clone was observed a single time. The J gene is TRBJ2-1, the V gene TRBV5-1; maybe TRBD2 (7 bases). The CDR3 length is 14 residues. Per the germline V gene, CDR1 is SGHRS and CDR2 is YFSETQ. The ends were cut back, 1 base at V and 10 bases at J, with 15 bases in the middle. Here the CDR3 DNA reads TGCGCCAGCAGCTTGAAGGGGGGGGCCCCGGAGCAGTTCTTC. Translated: CASSLKGGAPEQFF.

The chain recombines TRBV19 with TRBJ2-5, with 10 bases matching TRBD2. CDR3 length: 16 amino acids. CDR1 is LNHDA, CDR2 SQIVND, per germline (reference sequence). The V segment lost 5 bases and the J segment 1 base; nucleotides outside the gene matches: 7. The CDR3, as DNA: TGTGCCAGTAGTGGGTTAGCGGGAGGCACCCAAGAGACCCAGTACTTC. Translating gives CASSGLAGGTQETQYF.

The chain recombines TRBV19 with TRBJ2-5; unclear D gene. Germline CDR1 reads LNHDA; CDR2 reads SQIVND (reference sequence). Trimming removed 2 bases at V and 1 base at J, with 8 bases between. The CDR3 is 14 residues long. For the CDR3, the DNA is TGTGCCAGTAGTATAAACTCCATCCAAGAGACCCAGTACTTC. It specifies CASSINSIQETQYF.

V is TRBV27 and J is TRBJ2-4; 9 positions agree with TRBD2. CDR3 size: 15 residues. Germline V gives CDR1 MNHEY, CDR2 SMNVEV (reference sequence). V lost 5 bases, J lost 2 bases, and 4 bases stayed unmatched. CDR3 in amino acids: CASSTLAGTKNIQYF. Written as DNA, the CDR3 is TGTGCCAGCAGTACCCTAGCGGGAACCAAAAACATTCAGTACTTC.

The chain recombines TRBV9 with TRBJ2-2; D is uncertain. The germline V and J ends were trimmed by 1 base and 5 bases, with 6 bases remaining between them. This CDR3 comprises 13 residues. CDR1 is SGDLS, CDR2 YYNGEE, per germline. CDR3 bases: TGTGCCAGCAGCGTAACCGGGACCGGGGAGCTGTTTTTT. Translation: CASSVTGTGELFF.

The chain couples TRBV28 to TRBJ2-7; 7 nucleotides match TRBD2. Germline CDR1 and CDR2: MDHEN and SYDVKM. V lost 5 bases to trimming and J lost 7 bases; unmatched junction nucleotides: 11. This CDR3 comprises 14 residues. CDR3 sequence reads: CASSRGGRASEQYF. The CDR3 DNA reads TGTGCCAGCAGTCGAGGAGGGAGGGCGAGTGAGCAGTACTTC.

This clone has a single count. The chain combines TRBV5-1 with TRBJ2-1, with 7 bases fitting TRBD1. This CDR3 spans 15 amino acids. Trimming cost V 4 bases and J 5 bases; bases outside gene matches: 9. Germline values: CDR1 SGHRS, CDR2 YFSETQ. The CDR3 reads CASSQGTATHNEQFF. CDR3 DNA: TGCGCCAGCAGCCAAGGGACAGCCACCCACAATGAGCAGTTCTTC.